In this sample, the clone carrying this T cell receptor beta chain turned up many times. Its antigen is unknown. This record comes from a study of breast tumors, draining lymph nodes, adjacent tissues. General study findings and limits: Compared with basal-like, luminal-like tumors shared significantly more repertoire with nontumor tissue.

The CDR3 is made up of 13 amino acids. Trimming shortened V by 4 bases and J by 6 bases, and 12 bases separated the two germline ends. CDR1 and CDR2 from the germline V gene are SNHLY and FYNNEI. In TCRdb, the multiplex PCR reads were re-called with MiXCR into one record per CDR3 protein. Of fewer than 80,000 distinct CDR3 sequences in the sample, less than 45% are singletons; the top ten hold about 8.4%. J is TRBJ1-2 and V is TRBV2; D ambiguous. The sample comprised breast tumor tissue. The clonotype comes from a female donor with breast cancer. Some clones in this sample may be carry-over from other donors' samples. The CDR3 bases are TGTGCCAGCAGTGCGAGGTTACTCGATGGCTACACCTTC. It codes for CASSARLLDGYTF.